This TCR beta chain was captured in a study of OX40 agonist ivuxolimab in advanced cancers. The wider study: Among those enrolled, mean age was 60 years (range about 23 to 85) and approximately 80% were male. Three dose-escalation patients had partial responses: one with hepatocellular carcinoma and two with cutaneous melanoma.

A word on this clone: Its matching antigen is unknown.

General study findings and limits: CD8+ T cells showed, on average, more clonal expansion than CD4+ cells.

Germline assignment: CDR1 SGHNT and CDR2 YENEEA. V lost 2 bases and J 2 bases, leaving 6 bases between the germline ends. The CDR3 covers 14 residues. Clones were read by immunoSEQ multiplex PCR, and TCRdb kept only the in-frame ones, dropping some. Of tens of thousands of clones in the sample, about 90% were seen once. The TCR sequence derives from an adult with an advanced solid tumor such as melanoma, head and neck, liver or kidney cancer. V is TRBV11-3 and J is TRBJ2-2, with D unresolved. The sequencing used CD4+ or CD8+ T cells sorted from blood, collected in a trial of the OX40 agonist ivuxolimab. The CDR3 here is CASSLSPNTGELFF. The CDR3 DNA reads as TGTGCCAGCAGCTTATCCCCTAACACCGGGGAGCTGTTTTTT.